Listed below are T cell receptor beta chains from one sample, sequenced in a study of T cells in Graves' hyperthyroidism and ophthalmopathy. One entry per CDR3 protein results from TCRdb running MiXCR on the multiplex PCR reads. The repertoire holds 480,000 or so distinct CDR3 sequences, with roughly 45% as singletons. The sequencing sample was made of peripheral blood or thyroid tissue (not recorded which). These receptors were collected from an adult woman with Graves' disease, either hyperthyroidism or ophthalmopathy (not recorded which). CDR3s leave out the opening cysteine and the closing phenylalanine or tryptophan.

cdr3_length: 10; v_call: TRBV20-1; cdr3_aa: SATDRGDEQY
cdr3_length: 10; v_call: TRBV28; cdr3_aa: ASSSPTEKLF
cdr3_length: 14; v_call: TRBV15; cdr3_aa: ATSRSGGLGDSEAF
cdr3_length: 12; v_call: TRBV7-2; cdr3_aa: ASSPDRNRGELF
cdr3_length: 10; v_call: TRBV20-1; cdr3_aa: SVRSQGQPQH
cdr3_length: 12; v_call: TRBV19; cdr3_aa: ASRGNGGNQPQH
cdr3_length: 13; v_call: TRBV5-4; cdr3_aa: ASSLGTGRSYEQY
cdr3_length: 12; v_call: TRBV20-1; cdr3_aa: SAREGGGSYEQY
cdr3_length: 11; v_call: TRBV7-3; cdr3_aa: ASRRQDYSPLH
cdr3_length: 9; v_call: TRBV5-4; cdr3_aa: ASSNARGYT
cdr3_length: 12; v_call: TRBV7-9; cdr3_aa: ASSLDRFGTEAF
cdr3_length: 11; v_call: TRBV20-1; cdr3_aa: SATRGGFYGYT
cdr3_length: 14; v_call: TRBV6-1; cdr3_aa: ASSAGQGAFRQPQH
cdr3_length: 14; v_call: TRBV20-1; cdr3_aa: SAMGGAVSGANVLT
cdr3_length: 12; v_call: TRBV7-9; cdr3_aa: ASSLEGSGEKLF
cdr3_length: 11; v_call: TRBV12-3/TRBV12-4; cdr3_aa: ASTTTRTETQY
cdr3_length: 13; v_call: TRBV15; cdr3_aa: ATSRDPGARETQY
cdr3_length: 12; v_call: TRBV2; cdr3_aa: ASTPEGASQPQH
cdr3_length: 13; v_call: TRBV19; cdr3_aa: ASSIVYRATGELF
cdr3_length: 12; v_call: TRBV7-9; cdr3_aa: ASSFSGTQETQY
cdr3_length: 13; v_call: TRBV7-9; cdr3_aa: ASSLLTSGSYEQY
cdr3_length: 13; v_call: TRBV5-1; cdr3_aa: ASSPDSAQGEKLF
cdr3_length: 13; v_call: TRBV19; cdr3_aa: ASKHRGTGGTEAF
cdr3_length: 13; v_call: TRBV24-1; cdr3_aa: ATSGTLHDTGELF
cdr3_length: 14; v_call: TRBV7-2; cdr3_aa: ASSNRQGSWNTEAF
cdr3_length: 9; v_call: TRBV29-1; cdr3_aa: SVEGGRDNH
cdr3_length: 9; v_call: TRBV24-1; cdr3_aa: ATLSSYEQY
cdr3_length: 15; v_call: TRBV5-1; cdr3_aa: ASSLLPGLAGQETQY
cdr3_length: 12; v_call: TRBV10-1; cdr3_aa: ASSEDPWGTEAF
cdr3_length: 15; v_call: TRBV6-1; cdr3_aa: ASSVRSRAGGNEKLF
cdr3_length: 11; v_call: TRBV24-1; cdr3_aa: ATRRAVDQPQH
cdr3_length: 9; v_call: TRBV19; cdr3_aa: ATGQGETQY
cdr3_length: 12; v_call: TRBV24-1; cdr3_aa: ATSPRDRGYEQY
cdr3_length: 12; v_call: TRBV6-1; cdr3_aa: ASSVMGGQETQY
cdr3_length: 14; v_call: TRBV25-1; cdr3_aa: ACSASTPRGGSEAF
cdr3_length: 13; v_call: TRBV6-1; cdr3_aa: ASSEGSSVGTEAF
cdr3_length: 12; v_call: TRBV12-3/TRBV12-4; cdr3_aa: ASSRGQVAGELF
cdr3_length: 13; v_call: TRBV20-1; cdr3_aa: SARAPDRENQPQH
cdr3_length: 10; v_call: TRBV5-1; cdr3_aa: ASSFDRGDAF
cdr3_length: 12; v_call: TRBV11-2; cdr3_aa: ASSLASQGETQY
cdr3_length: 13; v_call: TRBV19; cdr3_aa: ASSIGTTSGNTIY
cdr3_length: 10; v_call: TRBV6-2/TRBV6-3; cdr3_aa: ASQTGDTEAF
cdr3_length: 10; v_call: TRBV10-3; cdr3_aa: AISEGQGTLH
cdr3_length: 11; v_call: TRBV7-2; cdr3_aa: ASSPAADVAQH
cdr3_length: 12; v_call: TRBV6-2/TRBV6-3; cdr3_aa: ASSYTGRRETQY